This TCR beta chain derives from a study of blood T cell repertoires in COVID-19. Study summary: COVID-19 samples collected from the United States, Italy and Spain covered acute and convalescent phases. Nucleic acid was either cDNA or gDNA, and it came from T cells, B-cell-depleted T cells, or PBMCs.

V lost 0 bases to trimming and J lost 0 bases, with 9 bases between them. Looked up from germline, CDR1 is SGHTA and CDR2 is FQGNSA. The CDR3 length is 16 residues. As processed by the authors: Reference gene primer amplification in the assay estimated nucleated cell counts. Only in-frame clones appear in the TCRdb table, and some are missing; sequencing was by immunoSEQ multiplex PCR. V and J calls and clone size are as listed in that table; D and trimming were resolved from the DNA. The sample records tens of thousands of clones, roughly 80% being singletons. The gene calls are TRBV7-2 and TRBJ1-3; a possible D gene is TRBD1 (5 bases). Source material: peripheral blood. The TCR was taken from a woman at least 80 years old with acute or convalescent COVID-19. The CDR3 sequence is CASSLAQGGSGNTIYF. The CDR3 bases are TGTGCCAGCAGCTTAGCGCAGGGCGGCTCTGGAAACACCATATATTTT.